These 14 T cell receptor beta chains came from one sample sequenced in a study of graft-versus-host responses after intestinal transplantation. Assay used: immunoSEQ multiplex PCR; TCRdb lists only in-frame clones, some missing. The sample includes about 47,000 clones, 85% to 95% of them seen just once. No antigen has been identified for these receptors. The starting material was unstimulated CD8+ T cells sorted from spleen or lymph node cells, obtained before transplant. These receptors all come from a human donor who was the organ donor for an intestinal transplant.

The chain employs TRBV4-1 and TRBJ2-5, with D possibly being TRBD2 (7 bases). Looked up from germline, CDR1 is MGHRA and CDR2 is YSYEKL. The CDR3 contains 15 residues. Trimming shortened V by 1 base and J by 2 bases, and 11 bases separated the two germline ends. This chain's CDR3 is CASSQGGGGQETQYF. CDR3 coding DNA: TGCGCCAGCAGCCAAGGGGGAGGGGGGCAAGAGACCCAGTACTTC.

The chain is built from TRBV18 and TRBJ2-7; D unresolved. This CDR3 comprises 14 residues. Germline CDR1 KGHSH, CDR2 LQKENI. The V and J ends lost 3 bases and 0 bases respectively, with 9 bases between them. CDR3: CASSPGRNSYEQYF. The CDR3 DNA sequence: TGTGCCAGCTCACCGGGCCGGAACTCCTACGAGCAGTACTTC.

This chain uses TRBV27 with TRBJ2-7; 7 positions agree with TRBD1. The ends lost 3 bases at V and 3 bases at J; junction bases unmatched: 5. The CDR3 covers 14 residues. The V gene's germline CDR1 is MNHEY and CDR2 SMNVEV (reference sequence). The CDR3 DNA follows: TGTGCCAGCAGTTTTGGAGCAGGGGGCTACGAGCAGTACTTC. Its translation: CASSFGAGGYEQYF.

This chain joins TRBV28 and TRBJ1-5, with 9 nucleotides matching TRBD1. There are 17 residues in the CDR3. Germline V gene sequence: CDR1 MDHEN, CDR2 SYDVKM. The V and J ends lost 2 bases and 5 bases, in that order; junction bases with no gene match: 10. In nucleotides, the CDR3 is TGTGCCAGCAGTTTAATAGCTGTGGACAGGGGTGATCAGCCCCAGCATTTT. Translated, it gives CASSLIAVDRGDQPQHF.

This chain joins TRBV4-1 and TRBJ2-7; the match to TRBD1 covers 7 bases. J gave up 2 bases and V 1 base, and 5 bases lay outside the gene matches. The CDR3 totals 15 residues. CDR1 and CDR2 from the germline V gene are MGHRA and YSYEKL. The CDR3 DNA reads TGCGCCAGCAGCCAAGTTAAAGGGGGCCCCTACGAGCAGTACTTC. It yields the protein CASSQVKGGPYEQYF.

The chain is built from TRBV2 and TRBJ2-7; D possibly corresponds to TRBD1 (6 bases). V was shortened by 8 bases and J by 0 bases, with 14 bases between the two germline ends. This CDR3 region has 14 residues. Germline-derived CDR1 and CDR2 are SNHLY and FYNNEI. The CDR3 coding sequence is TGTGCCAGCTTTACAGGGTCCTCCTCCTACGAGCAGTACTTC. Translating it yields CASFTGSSSYEQYF. The full variable domain, in which reference TRBV2 and TRBJ2-7 provide the parts outside the CDR3, is EPEVTQTPSHQVTQMGQEVILRCVPISNHLYFYWYRQILGQKVEFLVSFYNNEISEKSEIFDDQFSVERPDGSNFTLKIRSTKLEDSAMYFCASFTGSSSYEQYFGPGTRLTVT.

This clone has just one count. The V call is TRBV18, the J call TRBJ2-7; 9 nucleotides agree with TRBD1. Germline values: CDR1 KGHSH, CDR2 LQKENI. V gave up 3 bases and J gave up 6 bases; unmatched junction bases: 6. The CDR3 has 14 residues. CDR3 coding DNA: TGTGCCAGCTCACCGACAGGGGGGTTTGGCGAGCAGTACTTC. It codes for CASSPTGGFGEQYF.

CDR3 DNA sequence: TGTGCCAGCAGCTCTGGGGGGGACTACACTGAAGCTTTCTTT. Protein product: CASSSGGDYTEAFF. V is TRBV5-4 and J is TRBJ1-1, with D perhaps matching TRBD1 (5 bases). V gave up 3 bases and J gave up 3 bases, with 12 bases separating them. Germline CDR1 reads SGHNT; CDR2 reads YYREEE (reference sequence). The CDR3 contains 14 residues.

J is TRBJ1-1 and V is TRBV10-2; D is ambiguous. The CDR3 is 13 amino acids. Trimming cost V 2 bases and J 3 bases, with 7 bases left between them. From germline, CDR1 is WSHSY and CDR2 SAAADI. CDR3 loop: CASSEEGYTEAFF. Here the CDR3 DNA reads TGCGCCAGCAGTGAGGAGGGCTACACTGAAGCTTTCTTT.

The chain has TRBV6-5 and TRBJ2-7, with D perhaps matching TRBD1 (6 bases). The germline V gene encodes CDR1 MNHEY and CDR2 SVGAGI. The ends were cut back, 6 bases at V and 7 bases at J, with 22 bases in the middle. This CDR3 spans 15 amino acids. CDR3 DNA sequence: TGTGCCAGCAGGATAGGGACATCCCTCTCGCAGGAGCAGTACTTC. Translating gives CASRIGTSLSQEQYF.

This chain joins TRBV27 and TRBJ1-3, with D maybe TRBD1 (5 bases). Germline assignment: CDR1 MNHEY and CDR2 SMNVEV (reference sequence). The ends were cut back, 5 bases at V and 0 bases at J, with 14 bases in the middle. The CDR3 has 16 residues. The CDR3 sequence: CASSPSWGDSGNTIYF. CDR3 nucleotide sequence: TGTGCCAGCAGTCCCTCTTGGGGGGACTCTGGAAACACCATATATTTT.

The J gene is TRBJ2-5, the V gene TRBV5-1, with 8 bases identical to TRBD1. The CDR3 is 17 residues long. CDR1 is SGHRS, CDR2 YFSETQ, per germline. Unmatched junction bases numbered 17, after V lost 5 bases and J lost 5 bases. Written as DNA, the CDR3 is TGCGCCAGCAGTACACGCGAGACAGGGGCGCGAGGGGAGACCCAGTACTTC. This sequence encodes CASSTRETGARGETQYF.

The chain is built from TRBV28 and TRBJ2-2; D may be TRBD1 (6 bases). CDR3 size: 16 residues. The V end lost 7 bases, the J end lost 3 bases, and 18 bases lay between the germline ends. The germline gives CDR1 MDHEN, CDR2 SYDVKM. CDR3 DNA: TGTGCCAGCACCCCGGTCTTTGCAGGGGACACCGGGGAGCTGTTTTTT. This sequence encodes CASTPVFAGDTGELFF.

This clone was seen once. V and J are TRBV4-3 and TRBJ1-2; TRBD1 is a possible D gene (6 bases). V lost 0 bases, J lost 4 bases, and 12 bases lay in between. Germline V lookup: CDR1 LGHNA, CDR2 YSLEER. The CDR3 sequence is 15 residues long. In nucleotides, the CDR3 is TGCGCCAGCAGCCAAGATCAGGGGTTCGGCTATGGCTACACCTTC. Translation gives CASSQDQGFGYGYTF.